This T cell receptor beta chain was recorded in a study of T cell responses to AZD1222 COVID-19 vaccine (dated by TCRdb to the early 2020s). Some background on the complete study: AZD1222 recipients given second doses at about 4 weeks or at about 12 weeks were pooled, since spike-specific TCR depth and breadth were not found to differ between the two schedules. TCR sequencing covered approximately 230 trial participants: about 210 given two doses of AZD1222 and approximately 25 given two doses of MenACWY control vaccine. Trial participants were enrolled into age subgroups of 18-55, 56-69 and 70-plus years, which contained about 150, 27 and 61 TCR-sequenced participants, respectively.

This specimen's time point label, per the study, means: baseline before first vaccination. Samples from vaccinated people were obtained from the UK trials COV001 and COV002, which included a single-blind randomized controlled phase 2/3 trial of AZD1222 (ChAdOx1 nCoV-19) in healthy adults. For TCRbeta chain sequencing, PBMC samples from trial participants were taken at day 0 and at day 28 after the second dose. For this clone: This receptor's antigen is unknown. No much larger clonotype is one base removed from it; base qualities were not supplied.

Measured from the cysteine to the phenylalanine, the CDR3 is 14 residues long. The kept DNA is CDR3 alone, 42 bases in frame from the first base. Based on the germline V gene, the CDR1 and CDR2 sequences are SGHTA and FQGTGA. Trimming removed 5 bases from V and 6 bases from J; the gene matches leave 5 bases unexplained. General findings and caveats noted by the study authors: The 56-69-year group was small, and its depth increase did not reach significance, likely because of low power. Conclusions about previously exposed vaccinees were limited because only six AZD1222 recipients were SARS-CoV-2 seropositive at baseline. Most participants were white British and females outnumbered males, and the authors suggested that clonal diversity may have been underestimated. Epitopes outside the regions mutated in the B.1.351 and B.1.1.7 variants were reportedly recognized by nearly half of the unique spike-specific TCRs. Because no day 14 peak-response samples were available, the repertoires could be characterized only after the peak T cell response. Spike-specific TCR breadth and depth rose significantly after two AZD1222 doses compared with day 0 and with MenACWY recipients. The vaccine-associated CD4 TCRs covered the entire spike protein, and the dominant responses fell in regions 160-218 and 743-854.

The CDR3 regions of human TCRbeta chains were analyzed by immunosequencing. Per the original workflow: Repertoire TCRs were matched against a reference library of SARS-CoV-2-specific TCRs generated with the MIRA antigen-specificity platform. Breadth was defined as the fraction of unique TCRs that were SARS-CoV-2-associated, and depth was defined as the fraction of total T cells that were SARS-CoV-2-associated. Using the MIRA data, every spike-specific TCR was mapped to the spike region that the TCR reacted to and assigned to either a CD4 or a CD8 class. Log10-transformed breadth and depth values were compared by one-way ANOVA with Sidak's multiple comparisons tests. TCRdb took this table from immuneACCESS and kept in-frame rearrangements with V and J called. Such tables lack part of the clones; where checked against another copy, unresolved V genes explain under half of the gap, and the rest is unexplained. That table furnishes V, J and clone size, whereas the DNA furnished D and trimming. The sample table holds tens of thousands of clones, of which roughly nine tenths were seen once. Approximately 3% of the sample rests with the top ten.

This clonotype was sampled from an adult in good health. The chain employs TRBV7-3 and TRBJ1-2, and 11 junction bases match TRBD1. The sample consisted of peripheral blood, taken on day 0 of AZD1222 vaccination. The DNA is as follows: TGTGCCAGCAGCGCCCGGACAGGGGGCGATGGCTACACCTTC. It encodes CASSARTGGDGYTF.